This entry features one T cell receptor beta chain sequence. The antigen is unknown. Measured with immunoSEQ multiplex PCR; TCRdb has only the in-frame clones, and not every one. The repertoire consists of 110,000 to 150,000 clones, with roughly nine tenths occurring once and the leading ten covering approximately 3%. These data come from a study of cytomegalovirus exposure and HLA in healthy donors. Across the study: A later analysis reported the same platform for the 90 to 150 validation repertoires and the approximately 640 first-cohort repertoires.

Findings and limits, study-wide: The authors enumerated around 150 TCR beta chains as linked to cytomegalovirus. The classifier reportedly diagnosed cytomegalovirus status with high sensitivity and specificity. A few CMV-associated chains were confirmed in vitro to be specific for CMV antigens.

Deletions cut 3 bases from V and 4 bases from J, with 9 bases between. The CDR3 loop spans 13 amino acids. Per germline, CDR1 MDHEN and CDR2 SYDVKM. The sequence was collected from a young man in good health and CMV-seronegative. Sample: PBMCs. The chain couples TRBV28 to TRBJ1-2; D is perhaps TRBD1 (6 bases). CDR3 sequence (DNA): TGTGCCAGCAGTTTGGAACAGGGCTATGGCTACACCTTC. Translation gives CASSLEQGYGYTF.